The 22 T cell receptor beta chains listed next were all sequenced from one sample in a study of T cell responses to AZD1222 COVID-19 vaccine. Clones were sequenced by immunoSEQ multiplex PCR, and TCRdb holds only the in-frame ones, with some missing. The data hold some 120,000 clones, with 92% observed a single time. The material sequenced was peripheral blood, taken 28 days after the second AZD1222 dose. These receptors were collected from an adult who received the AZD1222 COVID-19 vaccine.

The rearrangement links TRBV27 to TRBJ1-3, with D uncertain. V was clipped by 5 bases and J by 4 bases, with 9 bases between them. The CDR3 totals 13 residues. Per the germline V gene, CDR1 is MNHEY and CDR2 is SMNVEV (reference sequence). The CDR3, as DNA: TGTGCCAGCAGTCTAGAAGTAGGAAACACCATATATTTT. Amino acid sequence: CASSLEVGNTIYF.

The V gene is TRBV28, the J gene TRBJ2-7; D gene uncertain. Germline lookup yields CDR1 MDHEN and CDR2 SYDVKM. Trimming left V 6 bases short and J 4 bases short, with 10 bases between. This CDR3 contains 12 residues. The CDR3 DNA reads TGTGCCAGCAGGGTAGGGCAGTACGAGCAGTACTTC. Protein product: CASRVGQYEQYF.

This chain links TRBV5-1 with TRBJ1-2; D gene ambiguous. This CDR3 spans 15 amino acids. V lost 0 bases, J lost 5 bases, and 14 bases lay in between. Germline V gene lookup returns CDR1 SGHRS and CDR2 YFSETQ. CDR3 protein: CASSLELSGRYGYTF. For the CDR3, the DNA is TGCGCCAGCAGCTTGGAATTGTCGGGGAGGTATGGCTACACCTTC.

V and J are TRBV5-4 and TRBJ2-3; the D is unclear. This CDR3 is 15 amino acids long. Germline V gives CDR1 SGHNT, CDR2 YYREEE (reference sequence). V was clipped by 2 bases and J by 6 bases, with 16 bases between them. CDR3 coding DNA: TGTGCCAGCAGCTTAAGTAGCCGAAGTCCGGATACGCAGTATTTT. It specifies CASSLSSRSPDTQYF.

Points on this clone: Distinct nucleotide sequences in the sample also encode this CDR3. The chain recombines TRBV18 with TRBJ1-3; 8 bases align to TRBD1. In germline, CDR1 is KGHSH, CDR2 LQKENI. The CDR3 length is 14 residues. V shed 3 bases and J 2 bases; nucleotides not matched to a gene: 0. In DNA form, the CDR3 reads TGTGCCAGCTCACCGACAGGGGCTGGAAACACCATATATTTT. Its protein is CASSPTGAGNTIYF.

The CDR3 loop is CASSPRNEKLFF. DNA of the CDR3: TGTGCCAGTAGCCCTAGGAACGAAAAACTGTTTTTT. The V gene is TRBV19, the J gene TRBJ1-4, with D hard to call. Germline values: CDR1 LNHDA, CDR2 SQIVND (reference sequence). The CDR3 length is 12 residues. The ends were cut back, 6 bases at V and 8 bases at J, with 10 bases in the middle. Combining the CDR3 with reference TRBV19 and TRBJ1-4 gives the whole variable domain DGGITQSPKYLFRKEGQNVTLSCEQNLNHDAMYWYRQDPGQGLRLIYYSQIVNDFQKGDIAEGYSVSREKKESFPLTVTSAQKNPTAFYLCASSPRNEKLFFGSGTQLSVL.

The V call is TRBV7-8, the J call TRBJ2-3; TRBD1 might be the D (5 bases). The CDR3 is 14 amino acids. Germline V gene sequence: CDR1 SGHVS, CDR2 FQNEAQ. V was shortened by 5 bases and J by 1 base, with 10 bases between the two germline ends. The CDR3 reads CASSPTTGTDTQYF. In nucleotides, the CDR3 is TGTGCCAGCAGCCCAACGACAGGCACAGATACGCAGTATTTT.

This clone was picked up one time. The chain is built from TRBV4-1 and TRBJ1-6; D gene ambiguous. The V gene lost 0 bases and the J gene lost 4 bases, with 4 bases spanning the gap. There are 14 residues in the CDR3. Germline V gene data show CDR1 as MGHRA and CDR2 as YSYEKL. The CDR3 loop is CASSQDRYNSPLHF. The CDR3 bases are TGCGCCAGCAGCCAAGATCGGTATAATTCACCCCTCCACTTT.

The V gene is TRBV7-8, the J gene TRBJ2-7; D is ambiguous. Germline values: CDR1 SGHVS, CDR2 FQNEAQ. This CDR3 has 13 amino acids. Trimming cost V 5 bases and J 4 bases, with 12 bases left between them. The CDR3 here is CASSPDTLYEQYF. The CDR3 DNA reads as TGTGCCAGCAGCCCCGACACACTATACGAGCAGTACTTC.

The V call is TRBV7-8, the J call TRBJ1-1, with TRBD1 identical over 7 bases. Germline CDR1 reads SGHVS; CDR2 reads FQNEAQ. The CDR3 runs to 14 residues. V lost 3 bases, J lost 7 bases, and 8 bases stayed unmatched. The CDR3 region has the DNA TGTGCCAGCAGCTTCAGGGAAAGGGGGCGTGAAGCTTTCTTT. Translated, it gives CASSFRERGREAFF.

In this sample, this clone turned up once. The genes are TRBV6-5 and TRBJ2-3; D is undetermined. V lost 7 bases, J lost 2 bases, and 7 bases lay in between. Per germline, CDR1 MNHEY and CDR2 SVGAGI. The CDR3 extends over 12 amino acids. CDR3 DNA: TGTGCCAGCAATGTCGACACAGATACGCAGTATTTT. Translating gives CASNVDTDTQYF.

V is TRBV2 and J is TRBJ2-5; D is undetermined. Trimming left V 6 bases short and J 0 bases short, with 8 bases between. CDR1 is SNHLY, CDR2 FYNNEI, per germline. This CDR3 comprises 13 residues. The CDR3 DNA follows: TGTGCCAGCAGGCCGTCGTACCAAGAGACCCAGTACTTC. Amino acids: CASRPSYQETQYF.

V usage is TRBV7-2 and J usage is TRBJ2-5; weak D call: TRBD1 (6 bases). This CDR3 comprises 14 residues. The germline V gene encodes CDR1 SGHTA and CDR2 FQGNSA. Deletions cut 2 bases from V and 0 bases from J, with 7 bases between. The CDR3 loop reads CASSLRQDQETQYF. The CDR3 DNA sequence: TGTGCCAGCAGCTTACGACAGGACCAAGAGACCCAGTACTTC. The full variable domain, rest sourced from reference TRBV7-2 and TRBJ2-5, is GAGVSQSPSNKVTEKGKDVELRCDPISGHTALYWYRQSLGQGLEFLIYFQGNSAPDKSGLPSDRFSAERTGGSVSTLTIQRTQQEDSAVYLCASSLRQDQETQYFGPGTRLLVL.

The V gene is TRBV28, the J gene TRBJ1-5, with no clear D. The V end was cut by 6 bases, the J end by 6 bases, with 21 bases between. Germline CDR1 and CDR2: MDHEN and SYDVKM. CDR3 length: 16 residues. The CDR3 here is CASSPSNVRRSQPQHF. In nucleotides, the CDR3 is TGTGCCAGCAGCCCCTCAAACGTGAGAAGAAGTCAGCCCCAGCATTTT. Together with reference TRBV28 and TRBJ1-5, the CDR3 gives the full variable domain: DVKVTQSSRYLVKRTGEKVFLECVQDMDHENMFWYRQDPGLGLRLIYFSYDVKMKEKGDIPEGYSVSREKKERFSLILESASTNQTSMYLCASSPSNVRRSQPQHFGDGTRLSIL.

This clone was observed once. One junction end disagrees with the germline gene, perhaps due to a read error. The chain combines TRBV5-1 with TRBJ1-1; a weak D match, TRBD1 (5 bases). CDR1 is SGHRS and CDR2 is YFSETQ in the germline V gene. CDR3 length: 13 residues. The CDR3 DNA reads as TGCGCCAGCAGCTCGAACCTTCAGGGACCGTGGGTCTTT. Translation: CASSSNLQGPWVF.

The chain employs TRBV27 and TRBJ1-1; possibly TRBD1 for D (6 bases). CDR1 is MNHEY and CDR2 is SMNVEV in the germline V gene (reference sequence). Trimming took off 8 bases at V and 0 bases at J, with 16 bases between the two ends. CDR3 size: 15 residues. CDR3 in DNA: TGTGCCAGCGCAGCTGGGGGGCAGTTGAACACTGAAGCTTTCTTT. Translation gives CASAAGGQLNTEAFF.

The chain recombines TRBV4-1 with TRBJ1-3; 9 bases fit TRBD1. In germline, CDR1 is MGHRA, CDR2 YSYEKL. V lost 0 bases and J lost 6; bases outside the gene matches: 6. The length of the CDR3 is 16 residues. The DNA for the CDR3 is TGCGCCAGCAGCCAAGATGGGACAGGGCTGGAAAACACCATATATTTT. This translates into CASSQDGTGLENTIYF.

This rearrangement joins TRBV24-1 to TRBJ2-5; D might be TRBD2 (6 bases). CDR1 and CDR2 from the germline V gene are KGHDR and SFDVKD. Trimming shortened V by 4 bases and J by 2 bases, and 16 bases separated the two germline ends. The CDR3 spans 16 residues. The CDR3 coding sequence is TGTGCCACCAGTGACCCCGGCTCGGAGGGGCAAGAGACCCAGTACTTC. This encodes CATSDPGSEGQETQYF.

The chain is built from TRBV5-1 and TRBJ2-3; 11 bases line up with TRBD2. The CDR3 is 16 residues long. After removal of 1 base from V and 2 bases from J, the junction contained 3 bases not matched to a gene. Per germline, CDR1 SGHRS and CDR2 YFSETQ. The CDR3 DNA reads as TGCGCCAGCAGCTTGACTAGCGGGGGATCCACAGATACGCAGTATTTT. Amino acids: CASSLTSGGSTDTQYF.

This rearrangement joins TRBV18 to TRBJ2-3; D is uncertain. Germline CDR1 KGHSH, CDR2 LQKENI. The CDR3 length is 13 residues. With 5 bases removed from V and 6 bases from J, the gap between germline ends came to 12 bases. The CDR3 bases are TGTGCCAGCTCATTATCAGTAATGGATACGCAGTATTTT. This gives the protein CASSLSVMDTQYF.

This rearrangement joins TRBV19 to TRBJ1-2; D ambiguous. Germline lookup yields CDR1 LNHDA and CDR2 SQIVND (reference sequence). This CDR3 spans 15 amino acids. The germline V and J ends were trimmed by 0 bases and 0 bases, with 8 bases remaining between them. The CDR3 coding sequence is TGTGCCAGTAGTATAGAGCAACTTCCTAACTATGGCTACACCTTC. Translating gives CASSIEQLPNYGYTF.

This clone was found once. The gene calls are TRBV23-1 and TRBJ2-5; D tentatively fits TRBD1 or TRBD2 (5 bases each). TRBV23-1 is an ORF for which the function is uncertain. CDR3 length: 16 residues. Trimming removed 7 bases at V and 5 bases at J, with 23 bases between. This CDR3 is CASILVGEEGWETQYF. In DNA, the CDR3 is TGCGCCAGCATCTTAGTGGGGGAAGAGGGGTGGGAGACCCAGTACTTC.